The 29 T cell receptor beta chains below were found in one sample sequenced in a study of blood T cell repertoires in COVID-19. Data came from immunoSEQ multiplex PCR; TCRdb stores just in-frame clones and leaves some out. The data show roughly 130,000 clones, about 87% seen once. Sequences were obtained from peripheral blood. Every receptor here comes from a man between 60 and 70 years old with active or convalescent COVID-19.

The J gene is TRBJ2-7, the V gene TRBV19; D gene uncertain. This CDR3 spans 11 amino acids. The germline V and J ends were trimmed by 5 bases and 2 bases, with 4 bases remaining between them. CDR1 LNHDA and CDR2 SQIVND come from the germline V gene (reference sequence). CDR3 sequence: CASSSTYEQYF. The CDR3 coding sequence is TGTGCCAGTAGTTCTACCTACGAGCAGTACTTC.

The rearrangement links TRBV21-1 to TRBJ1-2; the table gives TRBD1 as D, unverified against the DNA. TRBV21-1 is a known pseudogene. The CDR3 totals 17 residues. CDR3 DNA: TGTGCCAGCAGCAAATGGAAACCGGGACAAAGATTCTATGGCTACACCTTC. Its protein product is CASSKWKPGQRFYGYTF.

The chain links TRBV30 to TRBJ1-2; possible D gene TRBD1, 6 bases. Between the trimmed V and J ends, which lost 0 bases and 8 bases, there was a span of 13 bases. Germline assignment: CDR1 GTSNPN and CDR2 SVGIG (reference sequence). The CDR3 totals 13 residues. The CDR3 DNA reads as TGTGCCTGGAGTGTACAGGGATATGGGGGCTACACCTTC. This gives the protein CAWSVQGYGGYTF.

The CDR3 DNA reads TGCGCCAGCAGCATTCAAAGTCAGGGGAATGAGCAGTTCTTC. It codes for CASSIQSQGNEQFF. The chain couples TRBV5-1 to TRBJ2-1, with D maybe TRBD1 (6 bases). Trimming left V 4 bases short and J 7 bases short, with 15 bases between. The CDR3 is made up of 14 amino acids. CDR1 and CDR2 (germline): SGHRS, YFSETQ. Filled out from reference TRBV5-1 and TRBJ2-1, the complete variable domain reads KAGVTQTPRYLIKTRGQQVTLSCSPISGHRSVSWYQQTPGQGLQFLFEYFSETQRNKGNFPGRFSGRQFSNSRSEMNVSTLELGDSALYLCASSIQSQGNEQFFGPGTRLTVL.

The chain links TRBV4-3 to TRBJ2-1; maybe TRBD2 (10 bases). Germline CDR1 reads LGHNA; CDR2 reads YSLEER. The CDR3 loop spans 20 amino acids. V lost 3 bases, J lost 7 bases, and 31 bases lay in between. This CDR3 reads CASSHRRRQGVASGRNEQFF. CDR3 DNA sequence: TGCGCCAGCAGCCACCGCCGCCGACAGGGGGTGGCTAGCGGGAGAAATGAGCAGTTCTTC.

This clone was detected a few times. The rearrangement uses TRBV6-4 and TRBJ1-1; D remains unclear. The ends were cut back, 3 bases at V and 4 bases at J, with 12 bases in the middle. The CDR3 covers 14 residues. From germline, CDR1 is MRHNA and CDR2 SNTAGT. CDR3 loop: CASSESEGVTEAFF. CDR3 nucleotides: TGTGCCAGCAGTGAATCGGAGGGCGTCACTGAAGCTTTCTTT.

In this sample, this clone turned up a few times. The chain is built from TRBV5-4 and TRBJ2-3; TRBD2 is a possible D gene (6 bases). V gave up 2 bases and J gave up 4 bases, with 11 bases separating them. Germline V lookup: CDR1 SGHNT, CDR2 YYREEE (reference sequence). This CDR3 is 14 amino acids long. The CDR3 protein is CASSFVPGADTQYF. DNA of the CDR3: TGTGCCAGCAGCTTCGTCCCGGGGGCAGATACGCAGTATTTT.

The chain employs TRBV7-9 and TRBJ1-1; 8 positions agree with TRBD1. The germline CDR1 and CDR2 sequences are SEHNR and FQNEAQ (reference sequence). This CDR3 comprises 13 residues. V lost 6 bases to trimming and J lost 4 bases; unmatched junction nucleotides: 4. CDR3 region: CASSLGTGTEAFF. DNA for the CDR3: TGTGCCAGCAGTCTAGGGACAGGCACTGAAGCTTTCTTT.

V and J are TRBV19 and TRBJ1-1, with D maybe TRBD1 (5 bases). V shed 5 bases and J shed 5 bases, with 15 bases lying between them. CDR3 length: 14 residues. Germline lookup yields CDR1 LNHDA and CDR2 SQIVND (reference sequence). The CDR3 sequence is CASSDQGQVTEAFF. The CDR3 region has the DNA TGTGCCAGTAGTGATCAGGGCCAGGTAACTGAAGCTTTCTTT.

The rearrangement links TRBV11-1 to TRBJ2-5, with TRBD1 as a possible D gene (6 bases). The CDR3 runs 14 residues. Per the germline V gene, CDR1 is SGHAT and CDR2 is FQDESV (reference sequence). V was shortened by 2 bases and J by 5 bases, with 12 bases between the two germline ends. The CDR3 bases are TGTGCCAGCAGCTTAAGTACAGGGTCGGAGACCCAGTACTTC. Translation gives CASSLSTGSETQYF.

In this sample, this clone turned up once. The chain has TRBV18 and TRBJ1-3; D may be TRBD1 (5 bases). This CDR3 is built from 16 residues. V lost 2 bases to trimming and J lost 0 bases, with 11 bases between them. CDR1 is KGHSH, CDR2 LQKENI, per germline. CDR3 protein: CASSPGKGLSGNTIYF. DNA for the CDR3: TGTGCCAGCTCACCAGGGAAGGGGCTCTCTGGAAACACCATATATTTT. The entire variable domain, with the rest obtained from reference TRBV18 and TRBJ1-3, is as follows: NAGVMQNPRHLVRRRGQEARLRCSPMKGHSHVYWYRQLPEEGLKFMVYLQKENIIDESGMPKERFSAEFPKEGPSILRIQQVVRGDSAAYFCASSPGKGLSGNTIYFGEGSWLTVV.

This rearrangement joins TRBV19 to TRBJ2-3; TRBD1 matches 10 bases. CDR3 length: 15 amino acids. V was pared by 4 bases and J by 4 bases, with 5 bases of the junction left unmatched. CDR1 and CDR2 from the germline V gene are LNHDA and SQIVND (reference sequence). The CDR3 coding sequence is TGTGCCAGTAGTAAGTGGGACAGGGGCCCAGATACGCAGTATTTT. Amino acids: CASSKWDRGPDTQYF.

The chain employs TRBV2 and TRBJ2-2; possible D gene TRBD1, 6 bases. This CDR3 region has 12 residues. CDR1 is SNHLY, CDR2 FYNNEI, per germline. Trimming pared 6 bases from V and 5 bases from J, leaving 7 bases between. The CDR3 reads CASRQGTGELFF. The CDR3 DNA reads as TGTGCCAGCAGACAGGGAACCGGGGAGCTGTTTTTT.

The chain links TRBV5-5 to TRBJ2-1; 12 bases are shared with TRBD1. V lost 3 bases to trimming and J lost 7 bases; unmatched junction nucleotides: 8. Germline values: CDR1 SGHKS, CDR2 YYEKEE (reference sequence). There are 16 residues in the CDR3. The CDR3 region has the DNA TGTGCCAGCAGCTGGGGAGGGACAGGGGGCCAGAATGAGCAGTTCTTC. This gives the protein CASSWGGTGGQNEQFF. Drawing the rest from reference TRBV5-5 and TRBJ2-1, the complete variable domain is DAGVTQSPTHLIKTRGQQVTLRCSPISGHKSVSWYQQVLGQGPQFIFQYYEKEERGRGNFPDRFSARQFPNYSSELNVNALLLGDSALYLCASSWGGTGGQNEQFFGPGTRLTVL.

The sample holds one count of this clone. This chain joins TRBV14 and TRBJ2-2; 7 nucleotides line up with TRBD2. J lost 4 bases, V lost 3 bases, and 17 bases had no gene match. The CDR3 length is 19 residues. CDR1 is SGHDN and CDR2 is FVKESK in the germline V gene. In DNA, the CDR3 is TGTGCCAGCAGCCACTTTAAACTACCTAGCGGTTCCCCCACCGGGGAGCTGTTTTTT. Its protein is CASSHFKLPSGSPTGELFF.

This clone was detected only once. This chain uses TRBV5-1 with TRBJ1-4; D remains unclear. Germline values: CDR1 SGHRS, CDR2 YFSETQ. The CDR3 is 14 residues long. V was trimmed by 0 bases and J by 2 bases, leaving 5 bases between them. The CDR3 DNA reads TGCGCCAGCAGCTTGGAAGCGACTAATGAAAAACTGTTTTTT. Translating gives CASSLEATNEKLFF.

The count of this clone is one. The V and J genes are TRBV5-1 and TRBJ2-2; TRBD1 aligns across 8 bases. V was clipped by 1 base and J by 4 bases; unmatched bases: 6. The CDR3 is 16 amino acids. Germline V gene lookup returns CDR1 SGHRS and CDR2 YFSETQ. As DNA, the CDR3 is TGCGCCAGCAGCTTGAGGCAGGGGGCCGGCACCGGGGAGCTGTTTTTT. Residues: CASSLRQGAGTGELFF.

Worth noting for this clone: A junction end diverges from the germline sequence, so it may reflect a read error. The chain combines TRBV7-2 with TRBJ1-2; a possible D gene is TRBD1 (6 bases). Germline-derived CDR1 and CDR2 are SGHTA and FQGNSA. This CDR3 is 12 amino acids long. The CDR3 loop reads CASSNRDMAHNF. CDR3 DNA: TGTGCCAGCAGCAACCGGGACATGGCCCATAACTTC.

V usage is TRBV19 and J usage is TRBJ2-3; D might be TRBD2 (6 bases). Germline CDR1 and CDR2: LNHDA and SQIVND (reference sequence). This CDR3 has 13 amino acids. Trimming left V 5 bases short and J 1 base short, with 7 bases between. For the CDR3, the DNA is TGTGCCAGTAGTGGGGAGGGCACAGATACGCAGTATTTT. This codes for CASSGEGTDTQYF.

This clone was observed a single time. V and J are TRBV24-1 and TRBJ1-2; D might be TRBD1 (5 bases). Trimming removed 1 base from V and 6 bases from J, with 14 bases in between. The germline CDR1 and CDR2 sequences are KGHDR and SFDVKD. The CDR3 runs to 15 residues. The CDR3: CATSDFEAGRHGYTF. The CDR3 nucleotides are TGTGCCACCAGTGATTTTGAGGCAGGGCGCCATGGCTACACCTTC.

The chain has TRBV28 and TRBJ2-3; 12 positions match TRBD2. After removal of 4 bases from V and 7 bases from J, the junction contained 12 bases not matched to a gene. Germline V gene data show CDR1 as MDHEN and CDR2 as SYDVKM. The CDR3 runs 17 residues. The CDR3 loop reads CASSSAASGRAKNTQYF. CDR3 nucleotides: TGTGCCAGCAGTTCAGCGGCTAGCGGGAGGGCTAAGAATACGCAGTATTTT. Full variable domain (rest looked up from reference TRBV28 and TRBJ2-3): DVKVTQSSRYLVKRTGEKVFLECVQDMDHENMFWYRQDPGLGLRLIYFSYDVKMKEKGDIPEGYSVSREKKERFSLILESASTNQTSMYLCASSSAASGRAKNTQYFGPGTRLTVL.

The genes are TRBV5-1 and TRBJ2-1, with 10 bases that match TRBD2. This CDR3 contains 16 residues. The germline CDR1 and CDR2 sequences are SGHRS and YFSETQ. Unmatched junction bases numbered 4, after V lost 2 bases and J lost 2 bases. Here the CDR3 reads CASSFQTSGPYNEQFF. CDR3 DNA: TGCGCCAGCAGCTTCCAGACTAGCGGGCCCTACAATGAGCAGTTCTTC.

This chain joins TRBV5-4 and TRBJ2-1; D perhaps matches TRBD1 (6 bases). Trimming shortened V by 4 bases and J by 6 bases, and 11 bases separated the two germline ends. The CDR3 has 13 residues. Germline values: CDR1 SGHNT, CDR2 YYREEE (reference sequence). CDR3 sequence: CASSVRGINEQFF. The CDR3 DNA is TGTGCCAGCAGCGTGAGGGGGATCAATGAGCAGTTCTTC.

The J gene is TRBJ2-1, the V gene TRBV4-3, with 8 bases aligning to TRBD1. The length of the CDR3 is 14 residues. V shed 3 bases and J 6 bases; nucleotides not matched to a gene: 4. Germline CDR1 reads LGHNA; CDR2 reads YSLEER. The CDR3 loop reads CASSQYQGANEQFF. Here the CDR3 DNA reads TGCGCCAGCAGCCAGTATCAGGGGGCCAATGAGCAGTTCTTC.

The J gene is TRBJ2-7, the V gene TRBV18, with 10 positions matching TRBD2. Germline lookup yields CDR1 KGHSH and CDR2 LQKENI. Losses at the gene ends were 3 bases for V and 0 bases for J; bases not matched to a gene: 11. The CDR3 spans 18 residues. The CDR3 bases are TGTGCCAGCTCACCCCCTAGCGGGAGCTATTTCAACTCCTACGAGCAGTACTTC. Translating it yields CASSPPSGSYFNSYEQYF.

The chain links TRBV21-1 to TRBJ1-1; the D call of TRBD1 is as the table states it, not checked on the DNA. TRBV21-1 is shown as a pseudogene. The CDR3 spans 18 residues. Here the CDR3 reads CASSKVRDRSYPNTEAFF. CDR3 DNA: TGTGCCAGCAGCAAAGTCCGGGACAGATCGTACCCGAACACTGAAGCTTTCTTT.

The chain joins TRBV19 to TRBJ2-5; 13 bases are shared with TRBD2. Germline V gives CDR1 LNHDA, CDR2 SQIVND (reference sequence). This CDR3 comprises 18 residues. With V trimmed by 5 bases and J by 4 bases, 13 bases remained unmatched. CDR3 in amino acids: CASSSGTSGTSRRETQYF. In DNA form, the CDR3 reads TGTGCCAGTAGTTCCGGGACTAGCGGGACGAGTAGGCGAGAGACCCAGTACTTC.

The chain couples TRBV24-1 to TRBJ1-2; D perhaps matches TRBD1 (6 bases). Germline CDR1 and CDR2: KGHDR and SFDVKD. The V end lost 1 base, the J end lost 3 bases, and 14 bases lay between the germline ends. There are 16 residues in the CDR3. In nucleotides, the CDR3 is TGTGCCACCAGTGATTTTAGCCAAGGACAGCACTATGGCTACACCTTC. It codes for CATSDFSQGQHYGYTF.

The rearrangement joins TRBV27 to TRBJ1-1, with D maybe TRBD1 (6 bases). The CDR3 is made up of 15 amino acids. CDR1 and CDR2 from the germline V gene are MNHEY and SMNVEV (reference sequence). The V end lost 0 bases, the J end lost 1 base, and 9 bases lay between the germline ends. CDR3 in amino acids: CASSLSHRENTEAFF. As DNA, the CDR3 is TGTGCCAGCAGTTTATCTCACAGGGAGAACACTGAAGCTTTCTTT.